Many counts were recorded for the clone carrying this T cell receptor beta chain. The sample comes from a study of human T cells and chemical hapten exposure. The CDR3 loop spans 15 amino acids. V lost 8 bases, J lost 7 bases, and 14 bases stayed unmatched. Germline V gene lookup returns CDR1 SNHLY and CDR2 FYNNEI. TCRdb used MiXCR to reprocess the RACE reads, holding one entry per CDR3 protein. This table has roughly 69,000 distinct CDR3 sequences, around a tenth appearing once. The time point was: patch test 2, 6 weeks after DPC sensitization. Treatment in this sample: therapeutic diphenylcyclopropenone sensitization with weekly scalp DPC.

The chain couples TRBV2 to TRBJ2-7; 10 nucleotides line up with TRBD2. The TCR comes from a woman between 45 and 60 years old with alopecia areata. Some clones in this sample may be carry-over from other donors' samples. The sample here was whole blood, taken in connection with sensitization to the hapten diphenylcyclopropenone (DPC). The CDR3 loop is CASGPSLAGVWEQYF. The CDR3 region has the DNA TGTGCCAGCGGACCCTCCCTAGCGGGAGTTTGGGAGCAGTACTTC.